The clone carrying this T cell receptor beta chain was counted once. Measured with immunoSEQ multiplex PCR; TCRdb has only the in-frame clones, and not every one. The table records 150,000 to 200,000 clones, roughly nine tenths of them present only once. These data come from a study of blood T cell repertoires in COVID-19. Germline V gives CDR1 LGHNA, CDR2 YSLEER. The CDR3 runs to 16 residues. With 0 bases removed from V and 6 bases from J, the gap between germline ends came to 12 bases. The chain combines TRBV4-3 with TRBJ1-6; maybe TRBD1 (6 bases). The TCR was taken from a middle-aged woman with acute COVID-19. Source material: PBMCs or T cells enriched from blood (not recorded which). This CDR3 reads CASSQDLTGSNSPLHF. DNA of the CDR3: TGCGCCAGCAGCCAAGATCTTACAGGGAGTAATTCACCCCTCCACTTT.